The 16 T cell receptor beta chains below were found in one sample sequenced in a study of OX40 agonist ivuxolimab in advanced cancers. Measured with immunoSEQ multiplex PCR; TCRdb has only the in-frame clones, and not every one. The sample shows 95,000 to 100,000 clones, roughly 80% of them seen only once. Specimen: CD4+ or CD8+ T cells sorted from blood, collected in a trial of the OX40 agonist ivuxolimab. The receptors come from an adult with an advanced solid tumor such as melanoma, head and neck, liver or kidney cancer.

The chain has TRBV19 and TRBJ2-5; D unresolved. V was clipped by 5 bases and J by 2 bases, with 12 bases between them. CDR1 and CDR2 (germline): LNHDA, SQIVND (reference sequence). The CDR3 has 14 residues. As DNA, the CDR3 is TGTGCCAGTAGTGACCGACGTTCTCAAGAGACCCAGTACTTC. Its translation is CASSDRRSQETQYF. Variable domain in full (rest from reference TRBV19 and TRBJ2-5): DGGITQSPKYLFRKEGQNVTLSCEQNLNHDAMYWYRQDPGQGLRLIYYSQIVNDFQKGDIAEGYSVSREKKESFPLTVTSAQKNPTAFYLCASSDRRSQETQYFGPGTRLLVL.

The chain combines TRBV11-3 with TRBJ2-1, with 7 bases lining up with TRBD2. Germline CDR1 reads SGHNT; CDR2 reads YENEEA. V gave up 1 base and J gave up 6 bases; unmatched junction bases: 12. This CDR3 region has 17 residues. CDR3 residues: CASSLGRVGGNFNEQFF. Here the CDR3 DNA reads TGTGCCAGCAGCTTAGGCCGGGTCGGGGGGAACTTCAATGAGCAGTTCTTC.

The rearrangement joins TRBV6-1 to TRBJ2-3, with no clear D. The CDR3 is 15 residues long. The germline V and J ends were trimmed by 2 bases and 1 base, with 10 bases remaining between them. Germline CDR1 and CDR2: MNHNS and SASEGT. CDR3 nucleotides: TGTGCCAGCAGTGAAATGGCGCCAGGCACAGATACGCAGTATTTT. Encoded protein: CASSEMAPGTDTQYF.

This chain connects TRBV7-6 to TRBJ2-3; D is uncertain. This CDR3 spans 14 amino acids. Looked up from germline, CDR1 is SGHVS and CDR2 is FNYEAQ. V lost 2 bases and J lost 6, with 12 bases in between. CDR3 bases: TGTGCCAGCAGCTTACTTTCCGGAGTCGATACGCAGTATTTT. It translates to CASSLLSGVDTQYF.

This chain uses TRBV15 with TRBJ1-1; D gene unclear. With 0 bases removed from V and 6 bases from J, the gap between germline ends came to 14 bases. Germline assignment: CDR1 LNHNV and CDR2 YYDKDF (reference sequence). This CDR3 has 15 residues. In DNA, the CDR3 is TGTGCCACCAGCAGAGATTTGCGACTTACGCCTGAAGCTTTCTTT. Its protein product is CATSRDLRLTPEAFF. The variable domain in full, completed from reference TRBV15 and TRBJ1-1, reads DAMVIQNPRYQVTQFGKPVTLSCSQTLNHNVMYWYQQKSSQAPKLLFHYYDKDFNNEADTPDNFQSRRPNTSFCFLDIRSPGLGDTAMYLCATSRDLRLTPEAFFGQGTRLTVV.

This rearrangement joins TRBV6-5 to TRBJ1-1, with 7 bases that match TRBD1. The CDR3 contains 14 residues. Trimming cost V 4 bases and J 7 bases; bases outside gene matches: 9. The germline V gene has CDR1 MNHEY and CDR2 SVGAGI. CDR3 sequence (DNA): TGTGCCAGCAGTTTTGGGGGGGGACAGCTTGAAGCTTTCTTT. This codes for CASSFGGGQLEAFF.

V is TRBV19 and J is TRBJ2-4; D unclear. The CDR3 totals 14 residues. Germline V gives CDR1 LNHDA, CDR2 SQIVND (reference sequence). V lost 3 bases, J lost 0 bases, and 6 bases lay in between. CDR3 in DNA: TGTGCCAGTAGTATGGGCAAAGCCAAAAACATTCAGTACTTC. This translates into CASSMGKAKNIQYF.

This clone was observed once. The chain has TRBV6-5 and TRBJ1-1; possible D gene TRBD1, 5 bases. The germline V and J ends were trimmed by 7 bases and 4 bases, with 16 bases remaining between them. The CDR3 totals 14 residues. Germline V gene data show CDR1 as MNHEY and CDR2 as SVGAGI. Written as DNA, the CDR3 is TGTGCCAGCAACTCCGGGGGGAGTTCCACTGAAGCTTTCTTT. Translating it yields CASNSGGSSTEAFF.

The chain links TRBV10-3 to TRBJ1-2, with 8 bases aligning to TRBD1. J gave up 2 bases and V 1 base, and 9 bases lay outside the gene matches. Germline values: CDR1 ENHRY, CDR2 SYGVKD. The CDR3 loop spans 17 amino acids. CDR3 amino acids: CAISEWAGGEPNYGYTF. Written as DNA, the CDR3 is TGTGCCATCAGTGAGTGGGCAGGGGGCGAACCCAACTATGGCTACACCTTC.

The chain is built from TRBV29-1 and TRBJ2-5, with 12 bases matching TRBD2. With V trimmed by 6 bases and J by 6 bases, 8 bases remained unmatched. The CDR3 totals 14 residues. Germline CDR1 SQVTM, CDR2 ANQGSEA. CDR3: CSVVTSGRIKTQYF. CDR3 bases: TGCAGCGTGGTGACTAGCGGGAGAATCAAGACCCAGTACTTC.

The chain links TRBV28 to TRBJ1-3, with D perhaps TRBD1 (5 bases). The CDR3 runs to 17 residues. Trimming left V 6 bases short and J 0 bases short, with 18 bases between. Per the germline V gene, CDR1 is MDHEN and CDR2 is SYDVKM. In DNA form, the CDR3 reads TGTGCCAGCAGGCCGGGGGGGGTCCGACTCTCTGGAAACACCATATATTTT. Protein product: CASRPGGVRLSGNTIYF.

The V and J genes are TRBV11-1 and TRBJ1-2; no clear D. The V end lost 6 bases, the J end lost 8 bases, and 19 bases lay between the germline ends. The germline gives CDR1 SGHAT, CDR2 FQDESV (reference sequence). CDR3 size: 14 residues. In DNA form, the CDR3 reads TGTGCCAGCAGTGCCGTTTCTGGGCGGGAAGGCTACACCTTC. This codes for CASSAVSGREGYTF.

This clone came up many times. The rearrangement uses TRBV4-3 and TRBJ2-4; D call uncertain. CDR1 is LGHNA and CDR2 is YSLEER in the germline V gene. V was cut by 2 bases and J by 6 bases, with 8 bases left in between. This CDR3 has 13 residues. The CDR3 bases are TGCGCCAGCAGCCAAACACCGGGAAACATTCAGTACTTC. Translating gives CASSQTPGNIQYF.

The genes are TRBV4-3 and TRBJ2-3; a possible D gene is TRBD2 (6 bases). The CDR3 spans 16 residues. Trimming removed 0 bases from V and 3 bases from J, with 13 bases in between. Per the germline V gene, CDR1 is LGHNA and CDR2 is YSLEER. CDR3 in DNA: TGCGCCAGCAGCCAAGATCGCACGGGAGTAACAGATACGCAGTATTTT. This gives the protein CASSQDRTGVTDTQYF.

The rearrangement joins TRBV7-3 to TRBJ2-5; 10 nucleotides agree with TRBD2. Trimming at V came to 2 bases and at J to 5 bases, leaving 11 bases not matched to a gene. The CDR3 contains 17 residues. Germline V CDR1 and CDR2: SGHTA, FQGTGA. In nucleotides, the CDR3 is TGTGCCAGCAGCTTACAAGGGGCTAGCGGGGGAATGGAGACCCAGTACTTC. Translation gives CASSLQGASGGMETQYF.

The rearrangement joins TRBV6-1 to TRBJ2-7; D is unclear. V lost 6 bases and J 3 bases, leaving 6 bases between the germline ends. The CDR3 is 11 residues long. Germline V gives CDR1 MNHNS, CDR2 SASEGT. The CDR3 DNA reads as TGTGCCAGCAGCCACTACTACGAGCAGTACTTC. Translating it yields CASSHYYEQYF.